This TCR beta chain was sequenced for a study of type 1 regulatory T cells. Study-wide context: An in vitro protocol generated T-allo10, a Tr1-enriched, alloantigen-specific CD4 T cell product.

This clonotype appeared a single time. MiXCR, applied by TCRdb to the reads, yields one record per CDR3 protein. The table lists approximately 100,000 distinct CDR3 sequences, roughly 28% of them singletons. The receptor comes from a human donor in good health. The sequencing sample was made of CD4+ T cells, either the whole sample or a sorted fraction (not recorded which).

CDR3 sequence reads: CASSAPDTQYF. For the CDR3, the DNA is TGTGCCAGCAGTGCCCCGGATACGCAGTATTTT. The rearrangement joins TRBV6-1 to TRBJ2-3; the D is unclear. CDR1 MNHNS and CDR2 SASEGT come from the germline V gene. Trimming removed 4 bases from V and 6 bases from J, with 5 bases in between. The CDR3 totals 11 residues.